This entry describes one T cell receptor (beta chain). Trimming took 1 base from V and 6 from J, leaving 18 bases between them. The CDR3 has 16 residues. The germline CDR1 and CDR2 sequences are SEHNR and FQNEAQ (reference sequence). The data are from a study of patients and donors after allogeneic stem cell transplantation. TCRdb fed the RT-PCR reads into MiXCR, producing one record per CDR3 protein. The table shows approximately 160,000 distinct CDR3 sequences, with over 25% occurring only once. The receptor was derived from a human donor who was either an allogeneic HSCT recipient or a stem cell or donor lymphocyte infusion donor (not recorded which). It is not recorded whose cells these are; they may come from a transplant donor. The chain links TRBV7-9 to TRBJ1-2; the D is unclear. Sequenced sample: blood, either unsorted or a sorted T cell fraction (not recorded which). In nucleotides, the CDR3 is TGTGCCAGCAGCTTAGTCGGCCAGTACTCCAAAGATGGCTACACCTTC. Its protein is CASSLVGQYSKDGYTF.